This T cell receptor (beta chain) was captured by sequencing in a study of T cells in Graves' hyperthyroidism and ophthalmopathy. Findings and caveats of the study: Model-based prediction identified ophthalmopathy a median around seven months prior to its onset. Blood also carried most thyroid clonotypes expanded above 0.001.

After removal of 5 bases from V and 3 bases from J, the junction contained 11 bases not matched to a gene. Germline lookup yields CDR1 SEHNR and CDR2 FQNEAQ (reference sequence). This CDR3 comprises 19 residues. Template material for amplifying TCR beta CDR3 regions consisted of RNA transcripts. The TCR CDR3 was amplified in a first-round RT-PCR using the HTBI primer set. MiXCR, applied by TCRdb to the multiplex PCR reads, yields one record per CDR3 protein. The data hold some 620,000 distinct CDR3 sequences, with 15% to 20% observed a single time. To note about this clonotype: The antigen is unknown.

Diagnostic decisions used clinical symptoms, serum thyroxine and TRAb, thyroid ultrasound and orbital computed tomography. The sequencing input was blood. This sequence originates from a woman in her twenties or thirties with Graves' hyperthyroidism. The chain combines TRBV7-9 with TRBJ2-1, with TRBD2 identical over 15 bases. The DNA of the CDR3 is TGTGCCAGCAGCCCCCCCGGGACTAGCGGGAGGCTAGACTACAATGAGCAGTTCTTC. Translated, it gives CASSPPGTSGRLDYNEQFF.